The 17 T cell receptor beta chains reported below all come from one sample, sequenced in a study of breast tumors, draining lymph nodes, adjacent tissues. Each CDR3 protein is one row after TCRdb ran MiXCR on the multiplex PCR reads. The sample has some 130,000 distinct CDR3 sequences, approximately 20% seen once. The lymph nodes were axillary draining lymph nodes from breast cancer patients. The source material was axillary lymph node tissue. The origin of the receptors is a female donor with breast cancer. Some clones in this sample may be carry-over from other donors' samples.

This clonotype was recorded at least ten times. The chain combines TRBV2 with TRBJ2-5; tentative D call: TRBD2 (5 bases). Germline V gene sequence: CDR1 SNHLY, CDR2 FYNNEI. The V end lost 7 bases, the J end lost 1 base, and 10 bases lay between the germline ends. The CDR3 contains 13 residues. The CDR3 loop reads CASTLGLQETQYF. CDR3 nucleotide sequence: TGTGCCAGCACGCTCGGACTCCAAGAGACCCAGTACTTC.

This clonotype was seen only once. A much larger clone differs from this one at a single base, so this may be a read error. This rearrangement joins TRBV5-1 to TRBJ2-1; D remains ambiguous. Germline CDR1 and CDR2: SGHRS and YFSETQ. There are 11 residues in the CDR3. The chain's CDR3 is CASRSLNERFF. As DNA, the CDR3 is TGCGCCAGCAGAAGTCTAAATGAGCGGTTCTTC.

The chain combines TRBV28 with TRBJ1-2; D is possibly TRBD1 (5 bases). This CDR3 has 15 residues. Deletions cut 7 bases from V and 3 bases from J, with 18 bases between. Germline-derived CDR1 and CDR2 are MDHEN and SYDVKM. Written as DNA, the CDR3 is TGTGCCAGCACCAGCCCGGGGGGAGGAGACTATGGCTACACCTTC. Translation: CASTSPGGGDYGYTF.

As for this clonotype: One base away lies a much larger clone, so this may be a sequencing read error. This sequence joins TRBV27 and TRBJ2-1; 7 bases are shared with TRBD2. Germline CDR1 MNHEY, CDR2 SMNVEV (reference sequence). The CDR3 extends over 16 amino acids. The CDR3 here is CASSLSESGIYNGQFF. The CDR3 bases are TGTGCCAGCAGTTTATCTGAGAGCGGGATCTACAATGGGCAGTTCTTC.

To note about this clonotype: This may arise from a read error, as a much more abundant clone is one base away. The DNA for the CDR3 is TGTGCCAGCAGCGGTAGCGGGAAGGCCAGGGAGACCCAGTACTTC. Translation gives CASSGSGKARETQYF. V is TRBV9 and J is TRBJ2-5; 8 bases map to TRBD2. Losses at the gene ends were 3 bases for V and 5 bases for J; bases not matched to a gene: 9. Germline values: CDR1 SGDLS, CDR2 YYNGEE. The CDR3 runs 15 residues.

This clonotype was counted at least ten times. This rearrangement joins TRBV10-1 to TRBJ2-7, with 7 nucleotides matching TRBD2. Unmatched junction bases numbered 4, after V lost 3 bases and J lost 5 bases. Germline-derived CDR1 and CDR2 are WNHNN and SYGVQD (reference sequence). The CDR3 runs to 13 residues. CDR3 in DNA: TGCGCCAGCAGTGAAAAGCGGGACCACGAGCAGTACTTC. It encodes CASSEKRDHEQYF.

V is TRBV18 and J is TRBJ2-3; D gene uncertain. This CDR3 contains 16 residues. The ends were cut back, 2 bases at V and 1 base at J, with 13 bases in the middle. CDR1 is KGHSH and CDR2 is LQKENI in the germline V gene. Here the CDR3 reads CASSPILPPGTDTQYF. The CDR3 DNA reads as TGTGCCAGCTCACCAATCCTACCGCCTGGCACAGATACGCAGTATTTT.

As concerns this clonotype: A clone one base away is much larger, so this may be a read error. The V gene is TRBV19, the J gene TRBJ2-3; unclear D gene. The CDR3 length is 13 residues. The germline V gene encodes CDR1 LNHDA and CDR2 SQIVND (reference sequence). The ends were cut back, 7 bases at V and 6 bases at J, with 14 bases in the middle. CDR3 region: CASTRVLSDTQYF. CDR3 sequence (DNA): TGTGCCAGTACCCGGGTATTGTCCGATACGCAGTATTTT.

This clonotype was recorded many times. The chain has TRBV24-1 and TRBJ1-4; possible D gene TRBD1, 6 bases. Germline CDR1 and CDR2: KGHDR and SFDVKD. The CDR3 extends over 12 amino acids. Trimming stripped 5 bases from V and 6 bases from J, with 6 bases between. DNA for the CDR3: TGTGCCACCAGTGCAGGGGATGAAAAACTGTTTTTT. It yields the protein CATSAGDEKLFF.

Comments on this clonotype: One end of the junction is discordant with germline, which a read error may explain. The rearrangement links TRBV6-1 to TRBJ2-2; D may be TRBD1 (7 bases). This CDR3 spans 14 amino acids. Germline CDR1 and CDR2: MNHNS and SASEGT. The CDR3 DNA is TGTGCCACCTCAGGGGGGACGAACACCGGGGAGCCGTTTTTT. This encodes CATSGGTNTGEPFF.

This clonotype was seen ten or more times. This chain links TRBV12-3 or TRBV12-4 with TRBJ2-3; TRBD1 might be the D (6 bases). The CDR3 has 15 residues. V gave up 2 bases and J gave up 5 bases, with 14 bases separating them. The CDR3 loop reads CASSLQGLSLDTQYF. Here the CDR3 DNA reads TGTGCCAGCAGTTTACAGGGGCTCAGCCTAGATACGCAGTATTTT.

This clonotype was observed once. The gene calls are TRBV7-8 and TRBJ1-1; D ambiguous. Germline V gene data show CDR1 as SGHVS and CDR2 as FQNEAQ. V lost 5 bases and J lost 1, with 14 bases in between. The CDR3 is made up of 15 amino acids. The CDR3 is CASSINREPNTEAFF. The CDR3 DNA sequence: TGTGCCAGCAGCATAAACAGAGAACCGAACACTGAAGCTTTCTTT. The full variable domain, completed using reference TRBV7-8 and TRBJ1-1, is GAGVSQSPRYKVAKRGQDVALRCDPISGHVSLFWYQQALGQGPEFLTYFQNEAQLDKSGLPSDRFFAERPEGSVSTLKIQRTQQEDSAVYLCASSINREPNTEAFFGQGTRLTVV.

The chain uses TRBV10-1 and TRBJ1-6; TRBD1 matches at 7 bases. V lost 4 bases, J lost 0 bases, and 6 bases stayed unmatched. The CDR3 has 17 residues. The germline CDR1 and CDR2 sequences are WNHNN and SYGVQD (reference sequence). The CDR3 DNA follows: TGCGCCAGCAGTGGGACAGGCTCGAGCTCCTATAATTCACCCCTCCACTTT. Translating gives CASSGTGSSSYNSPLHF.

The chain recombines TRBV18 with TRBJ1-1; a possible D gene is TRBD1 (6 bases). V was pared by 4 bases and J by 4 bases, with 22 bases between. This CDR3 is 17 amino acids long. Per the germline V gene, CDR1 is KGHSH and CDR2 is LQKENI. CDR3 DNA: TGTGCCAGCTCACGCTTCGCGAGGGGGAATGGTTTCACTGAAGCTTTCTTT. This codes for CASSRFARGNGFTEAFF.

Only a few counts were recorded for this clonotype. Given a much more abundant clone one base away, this may be a read error. J is TRBJ1-2 and V is TRBV7-9, with unresolved D. Germline CDR1 and CDR2: SEHNR and FQNEAQ (reference sequence). V dropped 6 bases and J dropped 6 bases, with 17 bases sitting between them. CDR3 size: 14 residues. The CDR3 DNA reads TGTGCCAGCAGTTTATTGACATCTCCGGATGGCTACACCTTC. Its protein is CASSLLTSPDGYTF.

Ten or more counts support this clonotype. J is TRBJ1-2 and V is TRBV18; D is perhaps TRBD1 (6 bases). V shed 2 bases and J shed 2 bases, with 12 bases lying between them. This CDR3 spans 15 amino acids. Per germline, CDR1 KGHSH and CDR2 LQKENI. The CDR3 sequence: CASSPGGAQNYGYTF. Written as DNA, the CDR3 is TGTGCCAGCTCACCAGGGGGGGCGCAAAACTATGGCTACACCTTC.

The CDR3 region is CASERDREETQYF. The CDR3 nucleotides are TGTGCCAGTGAAAGGGACAGGGAAGAGACCCAGTACTTC. V usage is TRBV2 and J usage is TRBJ2-5; 9 bases agree with TRBD1. J was trimmed by 3 bases and V by 9 bases; bases with no gene match: 5. The CDR3 is made up of 13 amino acids. Germline-derived CDR1 and CDR2 are SNHLY and FYNNEI.